These 26 T cell receptor beta chains were all obtained from the same sample, sequenced in a study of cytomegalovirus exposure and HLA in healthy donors. Primers included in the PCR were 60 Vbeta and 13 Jbeta primers. Libraries were prepared by immunoSEQ multiplex PCR; TCRdb keeps only in-frame clonotypes and omits some of them. Here the sample spans 100,000 to 150,000 clones, roughly 76% being singletons. The sequencing input was PBMCs. These TCRs come from a woman between 45 and 65 years old in good health and CMV-seronegative.

This sequence joins TRBV5-1 and TRBJ2-1; 9 bases align to TRBD2. The CDR3 spans 15 residues. From germline, CDR1 is SGHRS and CDR2 YFSETQ. The V gene end was trimmed by 4 bases and the J gene end by 7 bases; junction bases not matched to a gene: 9. The CDR3 coding sequence is TGCGCCAGCAGCCTCCTAGCGGGAAAGGGAAATGAGCAGTTCTTC. This codes for CASSLLAGKGNEQFF.

The chain combines TRBV28 with TRBJ1-2; possible D gene TRBD1, 6 bases. Germline V CDR1 and CDR2: MDHEN, SYDVKM. The CDR3 is 15 amino acids. V was trimmed by 5 bases and J by 4 bases, leaving 17 bases between them. This chain's CDR3 is CASSPQQGLGYGYTF. CDR3 DNA: TGTGCCAGCAGTCCACAACAGGGATTAGGCTATGGCTACACCTTC.

CDR3 nucleotide sequence: TGTGCCAGCAGTGAGGTCAGGGGAGAGACCCAGTACTTC. Translation gives CASSEVRGETQYF. The J gene is TRBJ2-5, the V gene TRBV6-4; TRBD1 might be the D (6 bases). CDR1 and CDR2 from the germline V gene are MRHNA and SNTAGT. CDR3 length: 13 residues. V was shortened by 3 bases and J by 4 bases, with 9 bases between the two germline ends.

Only a few counts were recorded for this clone. The gene calls are TRBV5-1 and TRBJ2-1; 11 bases line up with TRBD2. This CDR3 spans 14 amino acids. V dropped 0 bases and J dropped 8; count of bases not matched to a gene: 1. Germline V CDR1 and CDR2: SGHRS, YFSETQ. The CDR3 region is CASSLGLAGYEQFF. CDR3 sequence (DNA): TGCGCCAGCAGCTTGGGACTAGCGGGATATGAGCAGTTCTTC.

The CDR3: CASANGQVNTEAFF. In DNA form, the CDR3 reads TGTGCCAGCGCCAATGGACAGGTGAACACTGAAGCTTTCTTT. This rearrangement joins TRBV6-6 to TRBJ1-1, with 7 bases fitting TRBD1. The ends lost 8 bases at V and 0 bases at J; junction bases unmatched: 6. In germline, CDR1 is MNHNY, CDR2 SVGAGI (reference sequence). The CDR3 extends over 14 amino acids.

The chain combines TRBV29-1 with TRBJ2-7; 9 nucleotides line up with TRBD2. CDR1 is SQVTM and CDR2 is ANQGSEA in the germline V gene. The CDR3 is made up of 14 amino acids. V lost 3 bases, J lost 4 bases, and 7 bases stayed unmatched. The CDR3 protein is CSVDSREGRYEQYF. CDR3 nucleotide sequence: TGCAGCGTTGACTCGCGGGAGGGCCGTTACGAGCAGTACTTC.

The rearrangement joins TRBV19 to TRBJ2-2, with D possibly being TRBD2 (6 bases). CDR1 is LNHDA, CDR2 SQIVND, per germline (reference sequence). CDR3 length: 13 residues. The germline V and J ends were trimmed by 7 bases and 7 bases, with 13 bases remaining between them. CDR3 region: CASKAREVGELFF. The CDR3 DNA sequence: TGTGCCAGTAAAGCCAGGGAGGTCGGGGAGCTGTTTTTT.

The chain links TRBV7-2 to TRBJ2-3; the D is unclear. Germline lookup yields CDR1 SGHTA and CDR2 FQGNSA. V was cut by 5 bases and J by 5 bases, with 11 bases left in between. The CDR3 consists of 13 residues. CDR3 sequence (DNA): TGTGCCAGCAGCGGGTCGGGTGGAGATACGCAGTATTTT. It is translated as CASSGSGGDTQYF.

The chain is built from TRBV28 and TRBJ2-1; 12 bases are shared with TRBD2. This CDR3 has 16 amino acids. Trimming at V came to 6 bases and at J to 7 bases, leaving 10 bases not matched to a gene. Germline CDR1 MDHEN, CDR2 SYDVKM. The CDR3 coding sequence is TGTGCCAGCAGCACTGGACTAGCGGGGACGAGAAATGAGCAGTTCTTC. This encodes CASSTGLAGTRNEQFF.

The genes are TRBV10-3 and TRBJ2-7, with D possibly matching TRBD1 (5 bases). Germline V gene lookup returns CDR1 ENHRY and CDR2 SYGVKD. V lost 5 bases to trimming and J lost 3 bases, with 14 bases between them. The CDR3 consists of 14 residues. CDR3 sequence: CAISSQDKYYEQYF. In DNA form, the CDR3 reads TGTGCCATCAGTAGTCAGGACAAATACTACGAGCAGTACTTC.

CDR3 nucleotides: TGTGCCAGCAGCCAAGAGGGGACAGAATACAATGAGCAGTTCTTC. Translated: CASSQEGTEYNEQFF. This chain uses TRBV2 with TRBJ2-1, with 7 nucleotides matching TRBD1. The CDR3 is 15 amino acids. With V trimmed by 6 bases and J by 4 bases, 9 bases remained unmatched. Germline lookup yields CDR1 SNHLY and CDR2 FYNNEI.

The gene calls are TRBV9 and TRBJ2-2; D call uncertain. V was cut by 0 bases and J by 5 bases, with 5 bases left in between. From germline, CDR1 is SGDLS and CDR2 YYNGEE. The CDR3 is made up of 13 amino acids. The CDR3 protein is CASSVGGTGELFF. The CDR3, as DNA: TGTGCCAGCAGCGTAGGAGGTACCGGGGAGCTGTTTTTT.

The V gene is TRBV11-3, the J gene TRBJ2-2; D is ambiguous. CDR1 and CDR2 (germline): SGHNT, YENEEA. This CDR3 has 15 amino acids. Trimming left V 1 base short and J 6 bases short, with 12 bases between. The CDR3 bases are TGTGCCAGCAGCTTAGGCGTGGAGTGGGCCGGGGAGCTGTTTTTT. Protein sequence: CASSLGVEWAGELFF.

This clone was seen only a few times. The chain couples TRBV6-1 to TRBJ2-1; the D gene is possibly TRBD2 (5 bases). Germline V gene sequence: CDR1 MNHNS, CDR2 SASEGT. The V end was cut by 6 bases, the J end by 10 bases, with 13 bases between. The CDR3 is 12 residues long. As DNA, the CDR3 is TGTGCCAGCAGCCTCGGGGTACGGGAGCAGTTCTTC. It is translated as CASSLGVREQFF.

The CDR3 DNA reads as TGTGCCAGCAGCCCGACAGGGTACGAGCAGTACTTC. It specifies CASSPTGYEQYF. V usage is TRBV11-1 and J usage is TRBJ2-7, with 7 nucleotides matching TRBD1. CDR3 length: 12 residues. Germline CDR1 reads SGHAT; CDR2 reads FQDESV (reference sequence). With V trimmed by 5 bases and J by 4 bases, 2 bases remained unmatched.

The chain's CDR3 is CASSYSAGGSEQYF. The CDR3 DNA reads as TGTGCCAGCAGTTACTCGGCGGGAGGGTCCGAGCAGTACTTC. This rearrangement joins TRBV6-5 to TRBJ2-7; 9 positions agree with TRBD2. The germline V gene encodes CDR1 MNHEY and CDR2 SVGAGI. There are 14 residues in the CDR3. Trimming took 0 bases from V and 6 from J; bases not matched to a gene: 3.

V usage is TRBV27 and J usage is TRBJ1-2; 9 nucleotides agree with TRBD1. J was trimmed by 7 bases and V by 5 bases; bases with no gene match: 8. In germline, CDR1 is MNHEY, CDR2 SMNVEV (reference sequence). There are 14 residues in the CDR3. The CDR3 sequence: CASSTQTGGGGYTF. The CDR3 coding sequence is TGTGCCAGCAGTACTCAGACAGGGGGAGGTGGCTACACCTTC.

The chain carries TRBV27 and TRBJ2-3, with TRBD2 matching over 9 bases. This CDR3 has 14 amino acids. J lost 6 bases, V lost 3 bases, and 4 bases had no gene match. CDR1 is MNHEY and CDR2 is SMNVEV in the germline V gene (reference sequence). CDR3 residues: CASSLREGSDTQYF. The CDR3 region has the DNA TGTGCCAGCAGTTTGCGGGAGGGCTCGGATACGCAGTATTTT.

This chain links TRBV7-8 with TRBJ2-2, with TRBD2 matching over 10 bases. CDR3 length equals 14 residues. Germline CDR1 is SGHVS and CDR2 is FQNEAQ. Unmatched junction bases numbered 4, after V lost 5 bases and J lost 7 bases. CDR3 sequence: CASSQKREGGELFF. The CDR3 region has the DNA TGTGCCAGCAGCCAGAAGCGGGAGGGCGGGGAGCTGTTTTTT.

This chain links TRBV5-8 with TRBJ2-5; TRBD2 matches 10 bases. The J call may be incorrect, as the DNA end agrees better with TRBJ2-7. The germline V gene encodes CDR1 SGHTS and CDR2 YDEGEE. The CDR3 is 15 residues long. The CDR3: CASSHWTSGFYEQYF. The CDR3 DNA sequence: TGTGCCAGCAGCCATTGGACTAGCGGATTCTACGAGCAGTACTTC.

This chain uses TRBV4-1 with TRBJ2-3; 10 bases are a match to TRBD2. CDR1 is MGHRA, CDR2 YSYEKL, per germline. The trim removed 0 bases at V and 3 bases at J, leaving 3 bases unmatched. The CDR3 spans 16 residues. The CDR3 loop reads CASSQEGTSVTDTQYF. CDR3 in DNA: TGCGCCAGCAGCCAAGAAGGGACTAGCGTAACAGATACGCAGTATTTT.

This clone showed up just once. The chain links TRBV29-1 to TRBJ2-3; no firm D call. The CDR3 has 15 residues. The V end was cut by 0 bases, the J end by 2 bases, with 12 bases between. The germline V gene has CDR1 SQVTM and CDR2 ANQGSEA. DNA for the CDR3: TGCAGCGTTGAAGATCCCGGCGGATTCACAGATACGCAGTATTTT. Its translation is CSVEDPGGFTDTQYF.

The chain uses TRBV30 and TRBJ1-1; the D gene is possibly TRBD1 (6 bases). CDR3 size: 14 residues. Germline V gene data show CDR1 as GTSNPN and CDR2 as SVGIG (reference sequence). Between the trimmed V and J ends, which lost 2 bases and 1 base, there was a span of 11 bases. CDR3 coding DNA: TGTGCCTGGAGTAAGGGACACGAGAACACTGAAGCTTTCTTT. Residues: CAWSKGHENTEAFF.

The rearrangement uses TRBV29-1 and TRBJ2-3; 7 positions agree with TRBD1. This CDR3 has 15 residues. Germline V gene sequence: CDR1 SQVTM, CDR2 ANQGSEA. V lost 5 bases to trimming and J lost 0 bases; unmatched junction nucleotides: 8. As DNA, the CDR3 is TGCAGCGTTTTTACAGGGGCGGTTAGCACAGATACGCAGTATTTT. It translates to CSVFTGAVSTDTQYF.

The rearrangement uses TRBV4-2 and TRBJ1-1, with 7 bases lining up with TRBD1. The trim removed 3 bases at V and 7 bases at J, leaving 5 bases unmatched. The CDR3 has 13 amino acids. Germline lookup yields CDR1 LGHNA and CDR2 YNFKEQ. The CDR3 sequence: CASSHLDRDEAFF. CDR3 nucleotides: TGTGCCAGCAGCCACCTCGACAGGGATGAAGCTTTCTTT.

CDR3 amino acids: CASRASGRHYNEQFF. The CDR3 DNA reads TGTGCCAGCAGAGCGAGCGGGAGGCACTACAATGAGCAGTTCTTC. The V call is TRBV9, the J call TRBJ2-1; TRBD2 agrees at 9 bases. V shed 5 bases and J 3 bases; nucleotides not matched to a gene: 6. The germline V gene has CDR1 SGDLS and CDR2 YYNGEE. The CDR3 spans 15 residues.